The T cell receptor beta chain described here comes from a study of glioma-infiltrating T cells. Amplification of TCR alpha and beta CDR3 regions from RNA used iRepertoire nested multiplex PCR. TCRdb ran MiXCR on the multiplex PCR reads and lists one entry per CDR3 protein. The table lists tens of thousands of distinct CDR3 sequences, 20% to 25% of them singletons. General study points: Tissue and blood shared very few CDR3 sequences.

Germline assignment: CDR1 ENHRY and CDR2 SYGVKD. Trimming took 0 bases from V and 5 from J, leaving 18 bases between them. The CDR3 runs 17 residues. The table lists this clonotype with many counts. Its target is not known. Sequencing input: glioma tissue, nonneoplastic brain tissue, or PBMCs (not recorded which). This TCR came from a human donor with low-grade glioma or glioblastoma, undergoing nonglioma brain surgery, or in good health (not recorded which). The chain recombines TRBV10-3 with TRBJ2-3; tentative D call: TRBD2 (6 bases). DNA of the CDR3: TGTGCCATCAGTGAGTCGATATACCGGGAGCTTCTAGATACGCAGTATTTT. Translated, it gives CAISESIYRELLDTQYF.